The source of this TCR beta chain is a study of blood T cell repertoires in COVID-19. The overall study: Spain, Italy and the United States supplied samples that represented acute and convalescent COVID-19. T cells, B-cell-depleted T cells, or PBMCs provided the cDNA or gDNA that served as material.

In the source study's methods: Reference gene primer amplification in the assay estimated nucleated cell counts. TCRdb keeps only in-frame clones here, not all; method: immunoSEQ multiplex PCR. The D gene and trimming were derived from the DNA, and the V and J assignments and clone size from that table. Counted here are 60,000 or so clones, more than 80% occurring once; the ten biggest clones make up around 8.3%. The CDR3 runs to 15 residues. V was clipped by 5 bases and J by 2 bases; unmatched bases: 8. The germline CDR1 and CDR2 sequences are LNHDA and SQIVND (reference sequence). The clonotype was recovered from a human donor with active COVID-19. The donor label of this sample is uncertain. Specimen: peripheral blood. The genes are TRBV19 and TRBJ2-7; TRBD1 agrees at 8 bases. The CDR3 coding sequence is TGTGCCAGTAGTGCTTCGACAGGGGCCGCCTACGAGCAGTACTTC. This codes for CASSASTGAAYEQYF. Using reference TRBV19 and TRBJ2-7 for the parts outside the CDR3, the full variable domain is DGGITQSPKYLFRKEGQNVTLSCEQNLNHDAMYWYRQDPGQGLRLIYYSQIVNDFQKGDIAEGYSVSREKKESFPLTVTSAQKNPTAFYLCASSASTGAAYEQYFGPGTRLTVT.